The 11 T cell receptor beta chains in this list originate from one sample, sequenced in a study of cytomegalovirus exposure and HLA in healthy donors (dated by TCRdb to about 2017). Library construction relied on the immunoSEQ multiplex PCR assay. For the multiplex PCR, a mixture combining 60 forward primers for TCR Vbeta segments and 13 reverse primers for TCR Jbeta segments was used. In TCRdb, the immuneACCESS table is reduced to in-frame sequences with V and J assigned. These tables do not hold every clone; where another copy was compared, an unresolved V gene accounts for under half, and the others remain unexplained. The sample includes under 200,000 clones, with 70% to 85% observed a single time. Clones ranked in the top ten supply about 0.72% of the sample. Sequenced input: PBMCs. The receptor set was obtained from a woman aged 40 to 55 in good health and CMV-seronegative.

This clone was picked up a small number of times. The gene calls are TRBV4-2 and TRBJ2-7, with 7 bases identical to TRBD1. CDR1 and CDR2 from the germline V gene are LGHNA and YNFKEQ. This CDR3 is 14 amino acids long. Trimming took 3 bases from V and 4 from J; bases not matched to a gene: 6. CDR3 sequence (DNA): TGTGCCAGCAGCCAGCTGACAGGGCGGTACGAGCAGTACTTC. It is translated as CASSQLTGRYEQYF.

CDR3 amino acids: CASSLKREIYEQYF. CDR3 nucleotides: TGTGCCAGCAGTTTAAAGCGGGAGATATACGAGCAGTACTTC. J is TRBJ2-7 and V is TRBV6-1; TRBD2 matches 8 bases. Germline CDR1 is MNHNS and CDR2 is SASEGT. V was pared by 5 bases and J by 4 bases, with 7 bases of the junction left unmatched. CDR3 length: 14 residues.

The chain uses TRBV19 and TRBJ1-1, with D uncertain. Trimming removed 1 base at V and 6 bases at J, with 9 bases between. Germline CDR1 is LNHDA and CDR2 is SQIVND (reference sequence). This CDR3 region has 13 residues. The CDR3 spells CASSIGQASEAFF. Here the CDR3 DNA reads TGTGCCAGTAGTATAGGTCAGGCTTCTGAAGCTTTCTTT.

The gene calls are TRBV5-1 and TRBJ1-1; 7 bases align to TRBD1. Germline trimming cut 5 bases from V and 1 base from J; bases unmatched to any gene: 8. Germline V CDR1 and CDR2: SGHRS, YFSETQ. The CDR3 extends over 15 amino acids. The CDR3 DNA follows: TGCGCCAGCAGTCGTACCGGGACAGCGAACACTGAAGCTTTCTTT. The encoded protein is CASSRTGTANTEAFF.

The rearrangement joins TRBV10-3 to TRBJ2-7, with D possibly being TRBD1 (6 bases). This CDR3 comprises 15 residues. Trimming pared 4 bases from V and 0 bases from J, leaving 13 bases between. Germline CDR1 and CDR2: ENHRY and SYGVKD. CDR3 sequence: CAISVVTGLSYEQYF. CDR3 in DNA: TGTGCCATCAGTGTAGTCACAGGGCTCTCCTACGAGCAGTACTTC.

The chain couples TRBV6-1 to TRBJ1-4; D is unclear. Looked up from germline, CDR1 is MNHNS and CDR2 is SASEGT. V was pared by 3 bases and J by 5 bases, with 10 bases between. This CDR3 is 14 amino acids long. The CDR3, as DNA: TGTGCCAGCAGTGAGTTGATGAGGAATGAAAAACTGTTTTTT. Translating gives CASSELMRNEKLFF.

This rearrangement joins TRBV5-6 to TRBJ2-2; 8 bases match TRBD1. V shed 7 bases, J shed 5 bases, and the junction held 10 bases outside the gene matches. Germline V CDR1 and CDR2: SGHDT, YYEEEE. The CDR3 contains 15 residues. CDR3 sequence: CASGAWDRITGELFF. CDR3 sequence (DNA): TGTGCCAGCGGAGCGTGGGACAGGATAACCGGGGAGCTGTTTTTT.

This clone was recorded a few times. The V call is TRBV10-1, the J call TRBJ2-7; TRBD1 matches at 9 bases. The CDR3 contains 16 residues. V shed 0 bases, J shed 1 base, and the junction held 4 bases outside the gene matches. Looked up from germline, CDR1 is WNHNN and CDR2 is SYGVQD (reference sequence). CDR3 DNA sequence: TGCGCCAGCAGTGAGTCTTCCGGGACAGGGTCCTACGAGCAGTACTTC. Protein product: CASSESSGTGSYEQYF.

The V call is TRBV27, the J call TRBJ2-7; TRBD1 aligns across 12 bases. After removal of 5 bases from V and 6 bases from J, the junction contained 8 bases not matched to a gene. Per germline, CDR1 MNHEY and CDR2 SMNVEV (reference sequence). This CDR3 comprises 15 residues. CDR3 region: CASSPAGTGGGEQYF. The DNA for the CDR3 is TGTGCCAGCAGTCCCGCCGGGACAGGGGGCGGCGAGCAGTACTTC.

This clone has a single count. CDR3 sequence (DNA): TGTGCCAGCACCGCGCTTATGAACACTGAAGCTTTCTTT. It is translated as CASTALMNTEAFF. This chain links TRBV2 with TRBJ1-1; unclear D gene. Trimming pared 7 bases from V and 0 bases from J, leaving 9 bases between. CDR1 and CDR2 (germline): SNHLY, FYNNEI. The CDR3 has 13 residues.

The gene calls are TRBV5-8 and TRBJ2-4; 15 nucleotides match TRBD2. The CDR3 contains 17 residues. The germline gives CDR1 SGHTS, CDR2 YDEGEE. Germline trimming cut 4 bases from V and 1 base from J; bases unmatched to any gene: 3. The CDR3 DNA sequence: TGTGCCAGCAGCCCCGGGACTAGCGGGAGGGCCAAAAACATTCAGTACTTC. Translation: CASSPGTSGRAKNIQYF. The complete variable domain, with remaining parts taken from reference TRBV5-8 and TRBJ2-4, reads EAGVTQSPTHLIKTRGQQATLRCSPISGHTSVYWYQQALGLGLQFLLWYDEGEERNRGNFPPRFSGRQFPNYSSELNVNALELEDSALYLCASSPGTSGRAKNIQYFGAGTRLSVL.